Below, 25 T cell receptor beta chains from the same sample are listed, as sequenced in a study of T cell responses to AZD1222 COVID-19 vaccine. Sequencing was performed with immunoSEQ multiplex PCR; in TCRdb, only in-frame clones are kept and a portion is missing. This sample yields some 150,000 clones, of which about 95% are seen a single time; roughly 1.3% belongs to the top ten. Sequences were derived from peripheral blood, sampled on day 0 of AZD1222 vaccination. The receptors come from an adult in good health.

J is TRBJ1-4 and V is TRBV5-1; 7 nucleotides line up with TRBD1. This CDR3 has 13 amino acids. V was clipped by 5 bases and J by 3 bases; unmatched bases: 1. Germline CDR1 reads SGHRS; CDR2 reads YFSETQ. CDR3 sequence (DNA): TGCGCCAGCAGAACAGGGGCTAATGAAAAACTGTTTTTT. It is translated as CASRTGANEKLFF.

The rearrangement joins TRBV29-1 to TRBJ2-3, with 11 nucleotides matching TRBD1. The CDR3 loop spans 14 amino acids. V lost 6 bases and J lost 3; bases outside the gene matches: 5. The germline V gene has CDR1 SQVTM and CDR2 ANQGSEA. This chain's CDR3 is CSVAGTGGTDTQYF. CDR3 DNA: TGCAGCGTCGCCGGGACAGGGGGAACAGATACGCAGTATTTT.

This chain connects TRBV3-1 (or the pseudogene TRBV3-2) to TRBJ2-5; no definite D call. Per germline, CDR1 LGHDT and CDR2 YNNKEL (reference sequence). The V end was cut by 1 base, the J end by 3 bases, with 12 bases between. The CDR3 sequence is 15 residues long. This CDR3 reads CASSQGLPSEETQYF. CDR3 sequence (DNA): TGTGCCAGCAGCCAAGGTTTACCTAGTGAAGAGACCCAGTACTTC.

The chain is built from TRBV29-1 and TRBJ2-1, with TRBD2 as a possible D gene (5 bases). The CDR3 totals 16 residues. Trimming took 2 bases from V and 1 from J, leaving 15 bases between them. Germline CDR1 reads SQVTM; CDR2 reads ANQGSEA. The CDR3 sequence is CSVETPSLSSYNEQFF. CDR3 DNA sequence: TGCAGCGTTGAAACTCCTAGCTTGTCGTCCTACAATGAGCAGTTCTTC.

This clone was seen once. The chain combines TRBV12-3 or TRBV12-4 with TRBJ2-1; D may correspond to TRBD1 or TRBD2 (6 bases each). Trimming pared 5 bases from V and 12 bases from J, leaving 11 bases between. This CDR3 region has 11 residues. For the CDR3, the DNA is TGTGCCAGCAGTGTACAGGGAGGGCAGTTCTTC. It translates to CASSVQGGQFF.

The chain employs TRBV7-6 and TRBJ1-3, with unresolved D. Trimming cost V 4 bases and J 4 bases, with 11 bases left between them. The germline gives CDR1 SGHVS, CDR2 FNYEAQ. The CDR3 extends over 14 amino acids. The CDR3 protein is CASSSPSDGNTIYF. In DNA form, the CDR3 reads TGTGCCAGCAGCTCCCCCTCCGACGGAAACACCATATATTTT.

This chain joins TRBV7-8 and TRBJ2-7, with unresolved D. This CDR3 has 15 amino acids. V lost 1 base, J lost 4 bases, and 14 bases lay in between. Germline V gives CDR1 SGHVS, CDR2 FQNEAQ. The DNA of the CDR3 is TGTGCCAGCAGCTTAGAACCTGCGCAGACATACGAGCAGTACGTC. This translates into CASSLEPAQTYEQYV.

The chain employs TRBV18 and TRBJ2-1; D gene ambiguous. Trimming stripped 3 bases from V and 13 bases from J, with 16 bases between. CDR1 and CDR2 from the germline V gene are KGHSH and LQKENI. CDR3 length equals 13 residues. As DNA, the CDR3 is TGTGCCAGCTCACCGACCGCTGAGCCGTCTCAGTTCTTC. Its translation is CASSPTAEPSQFF.

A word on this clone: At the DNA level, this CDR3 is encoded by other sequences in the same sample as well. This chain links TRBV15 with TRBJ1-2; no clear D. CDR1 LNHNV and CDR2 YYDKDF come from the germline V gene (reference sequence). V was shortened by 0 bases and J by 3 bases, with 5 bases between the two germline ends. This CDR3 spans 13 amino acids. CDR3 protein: CATSRDRDYGYTF. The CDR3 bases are TGTGCCACCAGCAGAGATCGAGACTATGGCTACACCTTC.

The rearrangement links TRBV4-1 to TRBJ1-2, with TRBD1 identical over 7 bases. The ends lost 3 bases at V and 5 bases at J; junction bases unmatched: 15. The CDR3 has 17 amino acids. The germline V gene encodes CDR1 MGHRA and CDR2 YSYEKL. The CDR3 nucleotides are TGCGCCAGCAGCCAGGATTTGAACAGGGGAATTTGGTATGGCTACACCTTC. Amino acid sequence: CASSQDLNRGIWYGYTF.

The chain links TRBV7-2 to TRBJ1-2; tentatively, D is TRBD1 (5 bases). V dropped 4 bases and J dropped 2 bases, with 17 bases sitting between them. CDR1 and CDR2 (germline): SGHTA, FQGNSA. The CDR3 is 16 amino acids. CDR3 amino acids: CASSYDKHRTNYGYTF. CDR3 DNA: TGTGCCAGCAGCTATGATAAGCACAGGACGAACTATGGCTACACCTTC. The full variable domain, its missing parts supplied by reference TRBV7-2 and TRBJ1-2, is GAGVSQSPSNKVTEKGKDVELRCDPISGHTALYWYRQSLGQGLEFLIYFQGNSAPDKSGLPSDRFSAERTGGSVSTLTIQRTQQEDSAVYLCASSYDKHRTNYGYTFGSGTRLTVV.

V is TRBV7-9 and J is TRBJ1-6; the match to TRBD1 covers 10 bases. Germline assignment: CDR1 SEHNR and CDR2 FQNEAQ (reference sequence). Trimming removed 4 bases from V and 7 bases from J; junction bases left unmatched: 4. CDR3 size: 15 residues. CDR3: CASSWGDRGNSPLHF. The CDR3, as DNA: TGTGCCAGCAGCTGGGGGGACAGGGGAAATTCACCCCTCCACTTT.

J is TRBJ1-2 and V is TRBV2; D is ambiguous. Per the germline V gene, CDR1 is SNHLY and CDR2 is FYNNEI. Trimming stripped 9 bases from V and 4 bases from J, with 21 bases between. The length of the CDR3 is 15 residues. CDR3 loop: CARRVVGEGSYGYTF. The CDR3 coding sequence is TGTGCCAGGAGGGTCGTCGGGGAAGGATCCTATGGCTACACCTTC.

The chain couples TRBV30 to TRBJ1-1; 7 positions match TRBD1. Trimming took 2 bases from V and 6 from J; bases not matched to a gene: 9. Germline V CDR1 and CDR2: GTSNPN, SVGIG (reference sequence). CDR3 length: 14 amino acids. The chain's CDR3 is CAWSLGTVGSEAFF. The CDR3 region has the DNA TGTGCCTGGAGTCTTGGGACAGTGGGGTCTGAAGCTTTCTTT.

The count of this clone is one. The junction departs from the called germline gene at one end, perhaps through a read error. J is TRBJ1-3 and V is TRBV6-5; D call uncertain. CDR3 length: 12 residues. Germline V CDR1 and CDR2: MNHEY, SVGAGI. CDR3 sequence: CASSHSRSTIYF. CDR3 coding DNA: TGTGCCAGCAGTCACTCGAGGAGCACCATATATTTT.

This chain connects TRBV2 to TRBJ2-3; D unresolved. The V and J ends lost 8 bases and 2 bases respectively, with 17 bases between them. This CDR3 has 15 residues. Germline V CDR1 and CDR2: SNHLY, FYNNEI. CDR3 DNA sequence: TGTGCCAGCTGGGAAGTGAGGTTGGCCACAGATACGCAGTATTTT. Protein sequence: CASWEVRLATDTQYF.

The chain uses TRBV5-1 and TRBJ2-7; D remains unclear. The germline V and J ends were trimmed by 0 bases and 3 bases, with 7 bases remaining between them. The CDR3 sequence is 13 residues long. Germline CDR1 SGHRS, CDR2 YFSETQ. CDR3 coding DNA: TGCGCCAGCAGCTTGGGGGCAGACTACGAGCAGTACGTC. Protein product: CASSLGADYEQYV.

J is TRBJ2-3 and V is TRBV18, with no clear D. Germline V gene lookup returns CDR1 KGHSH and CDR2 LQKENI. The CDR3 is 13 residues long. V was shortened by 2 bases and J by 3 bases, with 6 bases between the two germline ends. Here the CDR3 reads CASSPIVTDTQYF. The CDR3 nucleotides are TGTGCCAGCTCACCAATCGTGACAGATACGCAGTATTTT.

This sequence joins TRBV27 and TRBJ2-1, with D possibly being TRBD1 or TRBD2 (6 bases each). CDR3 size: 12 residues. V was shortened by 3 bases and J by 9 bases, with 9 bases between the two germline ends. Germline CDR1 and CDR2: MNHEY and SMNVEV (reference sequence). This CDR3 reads CASSLGGVEQFF. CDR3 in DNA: TGTGCCAGCAGTTTGGGGGGCGTTGAGCAGTTCTTC.

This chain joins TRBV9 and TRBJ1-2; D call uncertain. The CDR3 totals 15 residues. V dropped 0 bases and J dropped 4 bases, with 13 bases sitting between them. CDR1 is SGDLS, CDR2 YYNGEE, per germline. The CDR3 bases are TGTGCCAGCAGCGTAGAGGATACCAGCTCCTATGGCTACACCTTC. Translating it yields CASSVEDTSSYGYTF.

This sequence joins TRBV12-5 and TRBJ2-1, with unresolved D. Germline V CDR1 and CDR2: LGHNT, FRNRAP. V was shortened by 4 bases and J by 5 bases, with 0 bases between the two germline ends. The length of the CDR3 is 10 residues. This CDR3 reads CASGYNEQFF. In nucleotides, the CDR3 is TGTGCTAGTGGTTACAATGAGCAGTTCTTC.

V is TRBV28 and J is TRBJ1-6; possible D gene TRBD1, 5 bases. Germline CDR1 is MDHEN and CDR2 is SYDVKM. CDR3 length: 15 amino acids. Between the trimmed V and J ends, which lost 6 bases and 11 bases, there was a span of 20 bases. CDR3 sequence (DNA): TGTGCCAGCAGGGGGACTTCGGGGCCGACGGCACCCCTCCACTTT. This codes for CASRGTSGPTAPLHF.

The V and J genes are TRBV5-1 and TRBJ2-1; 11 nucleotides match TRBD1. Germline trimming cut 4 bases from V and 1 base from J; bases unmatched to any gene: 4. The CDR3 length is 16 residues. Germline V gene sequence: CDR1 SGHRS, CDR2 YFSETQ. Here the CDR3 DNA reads TGCGCCAGCAGCGCCGGACAGGGGGCATCCTACAATGAGCAGTTCTTC. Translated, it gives CASSAGQGASYNEQFF.

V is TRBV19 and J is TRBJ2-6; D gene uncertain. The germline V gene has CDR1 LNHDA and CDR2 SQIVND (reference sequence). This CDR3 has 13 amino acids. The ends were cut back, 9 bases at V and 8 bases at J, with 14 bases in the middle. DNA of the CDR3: TGTGCCAGCAGACAAACGGGTCCCAACGTCCTGACTTTC. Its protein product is CASRQTGPNVLTF.

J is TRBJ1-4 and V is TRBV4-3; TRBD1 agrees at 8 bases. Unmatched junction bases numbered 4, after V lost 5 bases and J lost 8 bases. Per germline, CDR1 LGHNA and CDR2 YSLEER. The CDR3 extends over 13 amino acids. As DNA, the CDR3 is TGCGCCAGCAGCGACAGGGGAGCGGAAAAACTGTTTTTT. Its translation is CASSDRGAEKLFF.